The 18 T cell receptor beta chains given below trace back to one sample, sequenced in a study of blood T cell repertoires in COVID-19. Some clones are missing from TCRdb's copy, which holds only in-frame ones; the method was immunoSEQ multiplex PCR. The top ten clones hold about 8.1% of a sample with under 150,000 clones, about 80% of them seen once. The material sequenced was peripheral blood. All receptors come from a woman aged 40 to 50 with acute or convalescent COVID-19.

The chain combines TRBV15 with TRBJ2-7; D is perhaps TRBD1 (6 bases). Germline lookup yields CDR1 LNHNV and CDR2 YYDKDF (reference sequence). This CDR3 contains 13 residues. Deletions cut 6 bases from V and 6 bases from J, with 15 bases between. The CDR3 nucleotides are TGTGCCACCAGTAAAGTCCAGGGGCGCGAGCAGTACTTC. This translates into CATSKVQGREQYF.

The CDR3 DNA is TGTGCCAGCAGCTTGACCGGACAAGGAGAGACCCAGTACTTC. It codes for CASSLTGQGETQYF. V and J are TRBV5-4 and TRBJ2-5, with D tentatively TRBD1 (5 bases). This CDR3 has 14 residues. Trimming cost V 1 base and J 4 bases, with 11 bases left between them. Germline loops: CDR1 SGHNT, CDR2 YYREEE (reference sequence).

The genes are TRBV18 and TRBJ1-1; a weak D match, TRBD1 (6 bases). The CDR3 is 16 residues long. CDR1 and CDR2 (germline): KGHSH, LQKENI. Trimming removed 3 bases at V and 0 bases at J, with 14 bases between. The CDR3 loop reads CASSPGRGQMNTEAFF. The CDR3 bases are TGTGCCAGCTCACCCGGCAGGGGCCAGATGAACACTGAAGCTTTCTTT.

The chain joins TRBV3-1 (or the pseudogene TRBV3-2) to TRBJ2-7; the D gene is possibly TRBD1 (5 bases). This CDR3 is 15 amino acids long. V was trimmed by 4 bases and J by 3 bases, leaving 16 bases between them. Per germline, CDR1 LGHDT and CDR2 YNNKEL (reference sequence). The CDR3 nucleotides read TGTGCCAGCAGCCCCTGGGGCACAAAGTTCTACGAGCAGTACTTC. Its translation is CASSPWGTKFYEQYF.

Comments on this clone: Other DNA sequences in the sample encode the same CDR3. This sequence joins TRBV30 and TRBJ1-1; the D gene is possibly TRBD1 (6 bases). This CDR3 comprises 14 residues. The V end was cut by 0 bases, the J end by 2 bases, with 10 bases between. CDR1 and CDR2 (germline): GTSNPN, SVGIG (reference sequence). The CDR3: CAWSVSGVNTEAFF. CDR3 nucleotides: TGTGCCTGGAGTGTATCAGGGGTAAACACTGAAGCTTTCTTT.

The chain carries TRBV18 and TRBJ1-6, with a weak D call TRBD1 (5 bases). The CDR3 totals 13 residues. Trimming removed 5 bases from V and 7 bases from J, with 9 bases in between. The germline gives CDR1 KGHSH, CDR2 LQKENI. As DNA, the CDR3 is TGTGCCAGCTCATCGGACATCAATTCACCCCTCCACTTT. Its translation is CASSSDINSPLHF.

The chain joins TRBV18 to TRBJ2-4; D possibly corresponds to TRBD1 (6 bases). Trimming left V 8 bases short and J 6 bases short, with 17 bases between. CDR1 is KGHSH, CDR2 LQKENI, per germline. CDR3 length: 14 residues. In nucleotides, the CDR3 is TGTGCCAGCGGTGGACAGCGAGGGGGAAACATTCAGTACTTC. Its translation is CASGGQRGGNIQYF.

The chain links TRBV30 to TRBJ1-1; the D is unclear. The CDR3 length is 13 residues. V was shortened by 2 bases and J by 11 bases, with 18 bases between the two germline ends. CDR1 is GTSNPN, CDR2 SVGIG, per germline (reference sequence). CDR3 in amino acids: CAWSQAQVVWAFF. Written as DNA, the CDR3 is TGTGCCTGGAGTCAGGCCCAAGTGGTGTGGGCTTTCTTT.

This clone has a single count. V gene TRBV30 combines with J gene TRBJ1-2; D may be TRBD1 (6 bases). Germline V gene lookup returns CDR1 GTSNPN and CDR2 SVGIG (reference sequence). This CDR3 region has 14 residues. V lost 0 bases and J lost 4, with 12 bases in between. In DNA, the CDR3 is TGTGCCTGGAGTGTAGGGGGGGGTGGCTATGGCTACACCTTC. This gives the protein CAWSVGGGGYGYTF.

J is TRBJ1-4 and V is TRBV18; 7 bases line up with TRBD1. The CDR3 spans 14 residues. Germline-derived CDR1 and CDR2 are KGHSH and LQKENI. With 5 bases clipped from V and 5 bases from J, the junction kept 5 bases outside the gene matches. CDR3 loop: CASSVGTANEKLFF. CDR3 coding DNA: TGTGCCAGCTCAGTCGGGACAGCCAATGAAAAACTGTTTTTT. The full variable domain, completed using reference TRBV18 and TRBJ1-4, is NAGVMQNPRHLVRRRGQEARLRCSPMKGHSHVYWYRQLPEEGLKFMVYLQKENIIDESGMPKERFSAEFPKEGPSILRIQQVVRGDSAAYFCASSVGTANEKLFFGSGTQLSVL.

This rearrangement joins TRBV6-4 to TRBJ2-1; weak D call: TRBD1 (5 bases). CDR1 MRHNA and CDR2 SNTAGT come from the germline V gene. Trimming removed 5 bases at V and 8 bases at J, with 16 bases between. This CDR3 has 14 amino acids. The CDR3 nucleotides read TGTGCCAGCAGTCAATGGGTGGGGCAGTATGAGCAGTTCTTC. Its protein product is CASSQWVGQYEQFF.

V gene TRBV5-1 combines with J gene TRBJ1-1; 9 bases match TRBD1. The CDR3 has 16 amino acids. V dropped 1 base and J dropped 4; count of bases not matched to a gene: 8. Germline values: CDR1 SGHRS, CDR2 YFSETQ. The CDR3 DNA sequence: TGCGCCAGCAGCTTGACAGGGGGCGCCGAGGGCACTGAAGCTTTCTTT. It is translated as CASSLTGGAEGTEAFF.

This chain connects TRBV5-6 to TRBJ1-6; 8 nucleotides line up with TRBD1. Germline loops: CDR1 SGHDT, CDR2 YYEEEE. Trimming at V came to 3 bases and at J to 7 bases, leaving 9 bases not matched to a gene. This CDR3 is 16 amino acids long. This CDR3 reads CASSSRRQGYNSPLHF. CDR3 bases: TGTGCCAGCAGCTCGCGAAGACAGGGGTACAATTCACCCCTCCACTTT.

This clone has just a few counts. This chain connects TRBV5-1 to TRBJ2-1, with D perhaps matching TRBD2 (6 bases). The V gene's germline CDR1 is SGHRS and CDR2 YFSETQ. The V end lost 3 bases, the J end lost 0 bases, and 13 bases lay between the germline ends. The CDR3 is 16 residues long. The CDR3 here is CASSSPGVPSYNEQFF. CDR3 bases: TGCGCCAGCAGCTCGCCGGGGGTCCCCTCCTACAATGAGCAGTTCTTC.

The chain recombines TRBV11-2 with TRBJ2-1; 8 positions match TRBD2. The CDR3 consists of 18 residues. V was clipped by 5 bases and J by 4 bases; unmatched bases: 16. Germline assignment: CDR1 SGHAT and CDR2 FQNNGV. As DNA, the CDR3 is TGTGCCAGCAGCCCGCGGGATTTTCGGGGGGGCCTTTACAATGAGCAGTTCTTC. Protein sequence: CASSPRDFRGGLYNEQFF.

A single count supports this clone. The chain recombines TRBV18 with TRBJ2-7, with TRBD2 as a possible D gene (6 bases). Trimming removed 3 bases at V and 3 bases at J, with 9 bases between. Germline CDR1 KGHSH, CDR2 LQKENI. CDR3 length: 13 residues. The chain's CDR3 is CASSPGTFYEQYF. CDR3 DNA sequence: TGTGCCAGCTCACCCGGGACTTTCTACGAGCAGTACTTC.

The chain carries TRBV5-8 and TRBJ1-5; D perhaps matches TRBD1 (5 bases). V was pared by 0 bases and J by 9 bases, with 16 bases between. Germline V gene lookup returns CDR1 SGHTS and CDR2 YDEGEE. The CDR3 runs to 15 residues. The CDR3 sequence is CASSLDLGALWPQHF. DNA for the CDR3: TGTGCCAGCAGCTTGGACCTTGGGGCCCTTTGGCCCCAGCATTTT. Complete variable domain (other parts from reference TRBV5-8 and TRBJ1-5): EAGVTQSPTHLIKTRGQQATLRCSPISGHTSVYWYQQALGLGLQFLLWYDEGEERNRGNFPPRFSGRQFPNYSSELNVNALELEDSALYLCASSLDLGALWPQHFGDGTRLSIL.

The chain links TRBV7-9 to TRBJ1-1, with 8 bases that match TRBD1. V shed 0 bases and J 1 base; nucleotides not matched to a gene: 4. The germline gives CDR1 SEHNR, CDR2 FQNEAQ (reference sequence). The CDR3 is 16 residues long. CDR3 DNA: TGTGCCAGCAGCTTAGCGCTAGGGACAGGGAACACTGAAGCTTTCTTT. Residues: CASSLALGTGNTEAFF. Filled out from reference TRBV7-9 and TRBJ1-1, the complete variable domain reads DTGVSQNPRHKITKRGQNVTFRCDPISEHNRLYWYRQTLGQGPEFLTYFQNEAQLEKSRLLSDRFSAERPKGSFSTLEIQRTEQGDSAMYLCASSLALGTGNTEAFFGQGTRLTVV.